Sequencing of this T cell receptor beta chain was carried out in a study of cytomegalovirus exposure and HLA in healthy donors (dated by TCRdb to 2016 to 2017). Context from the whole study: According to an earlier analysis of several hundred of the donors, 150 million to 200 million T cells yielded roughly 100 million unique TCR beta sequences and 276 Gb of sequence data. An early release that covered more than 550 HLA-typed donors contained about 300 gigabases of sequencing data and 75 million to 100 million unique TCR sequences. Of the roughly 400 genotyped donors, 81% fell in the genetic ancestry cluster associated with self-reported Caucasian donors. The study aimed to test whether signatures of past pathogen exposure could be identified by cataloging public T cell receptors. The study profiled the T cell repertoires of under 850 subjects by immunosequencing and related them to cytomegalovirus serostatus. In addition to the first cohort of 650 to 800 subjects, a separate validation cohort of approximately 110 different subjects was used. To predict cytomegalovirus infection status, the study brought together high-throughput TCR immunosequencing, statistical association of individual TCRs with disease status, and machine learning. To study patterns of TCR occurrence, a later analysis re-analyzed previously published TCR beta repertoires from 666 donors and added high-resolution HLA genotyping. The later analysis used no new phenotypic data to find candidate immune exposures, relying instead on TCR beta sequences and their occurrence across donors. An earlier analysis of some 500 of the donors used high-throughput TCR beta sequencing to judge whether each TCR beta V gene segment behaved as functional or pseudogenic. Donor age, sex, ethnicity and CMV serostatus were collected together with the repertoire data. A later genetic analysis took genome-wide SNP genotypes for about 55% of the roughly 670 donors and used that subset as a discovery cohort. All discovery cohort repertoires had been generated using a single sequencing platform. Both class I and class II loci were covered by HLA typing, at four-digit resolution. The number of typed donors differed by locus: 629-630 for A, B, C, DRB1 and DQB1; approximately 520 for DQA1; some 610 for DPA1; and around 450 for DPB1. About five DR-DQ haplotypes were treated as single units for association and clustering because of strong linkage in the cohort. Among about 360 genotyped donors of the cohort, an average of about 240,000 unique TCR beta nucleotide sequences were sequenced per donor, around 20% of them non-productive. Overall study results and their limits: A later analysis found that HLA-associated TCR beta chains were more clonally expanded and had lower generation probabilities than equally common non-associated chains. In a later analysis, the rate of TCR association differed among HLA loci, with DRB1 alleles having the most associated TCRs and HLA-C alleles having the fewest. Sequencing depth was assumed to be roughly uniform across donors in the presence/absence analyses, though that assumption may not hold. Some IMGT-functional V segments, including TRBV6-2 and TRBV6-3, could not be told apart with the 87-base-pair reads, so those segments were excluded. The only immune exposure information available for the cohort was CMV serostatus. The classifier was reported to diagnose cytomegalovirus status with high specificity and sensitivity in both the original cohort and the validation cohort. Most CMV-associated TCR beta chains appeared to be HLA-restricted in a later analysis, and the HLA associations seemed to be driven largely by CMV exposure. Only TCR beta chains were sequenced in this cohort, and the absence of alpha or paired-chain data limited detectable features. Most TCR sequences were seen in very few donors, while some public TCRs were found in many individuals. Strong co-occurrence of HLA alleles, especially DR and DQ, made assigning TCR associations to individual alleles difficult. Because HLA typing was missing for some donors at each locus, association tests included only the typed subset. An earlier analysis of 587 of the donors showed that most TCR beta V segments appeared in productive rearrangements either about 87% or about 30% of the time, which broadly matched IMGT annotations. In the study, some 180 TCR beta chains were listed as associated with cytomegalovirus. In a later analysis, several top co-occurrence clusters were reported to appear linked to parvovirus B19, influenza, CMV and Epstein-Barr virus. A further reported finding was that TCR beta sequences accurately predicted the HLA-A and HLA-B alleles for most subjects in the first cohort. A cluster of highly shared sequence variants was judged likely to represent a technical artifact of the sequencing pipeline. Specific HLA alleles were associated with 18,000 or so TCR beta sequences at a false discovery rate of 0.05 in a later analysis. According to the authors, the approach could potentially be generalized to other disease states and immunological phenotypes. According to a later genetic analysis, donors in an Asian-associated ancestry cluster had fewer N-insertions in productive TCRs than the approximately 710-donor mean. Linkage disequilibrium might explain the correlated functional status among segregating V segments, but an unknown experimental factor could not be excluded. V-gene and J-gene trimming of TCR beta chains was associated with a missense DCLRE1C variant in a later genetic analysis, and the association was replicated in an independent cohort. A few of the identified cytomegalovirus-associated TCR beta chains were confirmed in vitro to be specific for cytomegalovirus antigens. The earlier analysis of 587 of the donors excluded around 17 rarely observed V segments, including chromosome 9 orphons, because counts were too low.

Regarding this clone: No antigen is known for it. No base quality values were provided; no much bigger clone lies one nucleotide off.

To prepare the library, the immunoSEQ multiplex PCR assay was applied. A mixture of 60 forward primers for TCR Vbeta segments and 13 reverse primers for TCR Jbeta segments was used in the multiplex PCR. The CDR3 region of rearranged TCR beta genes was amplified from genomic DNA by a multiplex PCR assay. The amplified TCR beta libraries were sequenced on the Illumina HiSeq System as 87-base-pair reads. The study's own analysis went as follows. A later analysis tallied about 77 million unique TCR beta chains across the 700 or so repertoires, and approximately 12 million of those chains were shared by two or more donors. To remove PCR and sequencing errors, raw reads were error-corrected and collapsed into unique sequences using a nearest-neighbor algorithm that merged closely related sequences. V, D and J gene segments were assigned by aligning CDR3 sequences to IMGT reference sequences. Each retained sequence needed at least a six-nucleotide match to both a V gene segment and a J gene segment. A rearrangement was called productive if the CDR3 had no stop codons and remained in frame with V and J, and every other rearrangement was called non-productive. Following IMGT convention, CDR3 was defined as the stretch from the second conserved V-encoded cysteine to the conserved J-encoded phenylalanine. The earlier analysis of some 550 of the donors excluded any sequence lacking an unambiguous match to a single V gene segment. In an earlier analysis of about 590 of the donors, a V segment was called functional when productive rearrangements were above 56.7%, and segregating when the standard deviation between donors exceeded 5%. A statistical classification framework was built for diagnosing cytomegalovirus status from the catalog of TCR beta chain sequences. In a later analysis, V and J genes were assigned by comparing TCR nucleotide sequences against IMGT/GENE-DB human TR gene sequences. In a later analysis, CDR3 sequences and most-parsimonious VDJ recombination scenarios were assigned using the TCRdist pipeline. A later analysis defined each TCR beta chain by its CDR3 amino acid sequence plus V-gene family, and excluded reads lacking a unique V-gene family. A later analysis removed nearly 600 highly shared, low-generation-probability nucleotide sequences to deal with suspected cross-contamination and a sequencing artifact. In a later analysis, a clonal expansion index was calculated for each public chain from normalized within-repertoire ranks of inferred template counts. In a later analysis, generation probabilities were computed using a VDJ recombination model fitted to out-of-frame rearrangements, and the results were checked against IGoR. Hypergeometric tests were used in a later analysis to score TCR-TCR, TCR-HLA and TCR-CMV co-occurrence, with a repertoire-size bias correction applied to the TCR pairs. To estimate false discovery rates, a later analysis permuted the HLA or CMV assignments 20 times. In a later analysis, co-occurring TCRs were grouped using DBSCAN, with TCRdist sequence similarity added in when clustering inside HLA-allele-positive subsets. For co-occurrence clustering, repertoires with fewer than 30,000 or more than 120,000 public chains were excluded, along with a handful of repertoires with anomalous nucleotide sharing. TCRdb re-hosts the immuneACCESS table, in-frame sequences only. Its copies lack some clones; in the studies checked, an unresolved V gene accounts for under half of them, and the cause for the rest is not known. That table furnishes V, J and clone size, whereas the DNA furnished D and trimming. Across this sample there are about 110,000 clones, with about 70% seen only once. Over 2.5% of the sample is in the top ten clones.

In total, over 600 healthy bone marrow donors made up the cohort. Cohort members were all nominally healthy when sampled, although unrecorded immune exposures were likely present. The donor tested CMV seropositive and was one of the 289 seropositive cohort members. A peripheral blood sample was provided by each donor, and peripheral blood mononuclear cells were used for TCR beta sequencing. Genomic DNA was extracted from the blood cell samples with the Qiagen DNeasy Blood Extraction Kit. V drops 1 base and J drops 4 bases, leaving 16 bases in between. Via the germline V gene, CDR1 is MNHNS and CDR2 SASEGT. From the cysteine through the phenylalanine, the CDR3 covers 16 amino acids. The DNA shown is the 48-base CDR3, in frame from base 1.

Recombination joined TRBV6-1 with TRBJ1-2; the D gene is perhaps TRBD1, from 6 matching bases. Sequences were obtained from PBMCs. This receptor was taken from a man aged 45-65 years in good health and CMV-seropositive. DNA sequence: TGTGCCAGCAGTGAAGGCCCCCAGGGGTACGGCTATGGCTACACCTTC. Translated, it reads CASSEGPQGYGYGYTF.